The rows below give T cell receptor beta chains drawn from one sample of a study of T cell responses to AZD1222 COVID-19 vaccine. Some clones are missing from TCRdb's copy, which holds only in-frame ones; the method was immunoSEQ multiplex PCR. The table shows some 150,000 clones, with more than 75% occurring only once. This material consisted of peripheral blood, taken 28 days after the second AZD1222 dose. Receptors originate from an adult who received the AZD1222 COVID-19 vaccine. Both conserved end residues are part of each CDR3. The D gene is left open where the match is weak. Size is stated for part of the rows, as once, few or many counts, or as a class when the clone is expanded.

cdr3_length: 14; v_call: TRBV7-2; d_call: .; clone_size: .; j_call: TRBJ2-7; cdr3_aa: CASSLIQGAYEQYF; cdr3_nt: TGTGCCAGCAGCTTAATCCAGGGAGCCTACGAGCAGTACTTC
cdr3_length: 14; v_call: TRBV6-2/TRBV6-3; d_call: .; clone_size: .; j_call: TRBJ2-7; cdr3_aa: CASIPRSGAYEQYF; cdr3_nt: TGTGCCAGCATCCCCCGTTCTGGGGCCTACGAGCAGTACTTC
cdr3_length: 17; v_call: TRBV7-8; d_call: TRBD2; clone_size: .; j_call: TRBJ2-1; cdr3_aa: CASSYPLAADSYNEQFF; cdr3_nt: TGTGCCAGCAGCTACCCCCTAGCGGCAGACTCCTACAATGAGCAGTTCTTC
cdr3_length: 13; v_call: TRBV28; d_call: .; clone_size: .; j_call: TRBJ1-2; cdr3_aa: CASSIAGLGGYTF; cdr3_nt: TGTGCCAGCAGCATAGCGGGGCTGGGTGGCTACACCTTC
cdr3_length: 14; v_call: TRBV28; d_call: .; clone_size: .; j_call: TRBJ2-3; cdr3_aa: CASTRGGSTDTQYF; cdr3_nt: TGTGCCAGCACGCGAGGGGGTAGCACAGATACGCAGTATTTT
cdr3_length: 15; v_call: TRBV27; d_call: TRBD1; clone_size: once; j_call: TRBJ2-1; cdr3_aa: CASSLDRAPYNEQFF; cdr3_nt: TGTGCCAGCAGTTTAGACAGGGCCCCCTACAATGAGCAGTTCTTC
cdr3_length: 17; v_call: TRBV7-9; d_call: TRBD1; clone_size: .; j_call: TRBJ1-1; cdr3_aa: CASSSGTGGVANTEAFF; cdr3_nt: TGTGCCAGCAGCTCCGGGACAGGGGGCGTCGCGAACACTGAAGCTTTCTTT
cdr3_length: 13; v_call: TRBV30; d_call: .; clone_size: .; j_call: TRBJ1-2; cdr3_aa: CAWSVGRNYGYTF; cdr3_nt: TGTGCCTGGAGTGTGGGGCGGAACTATGGCTACACCTTC
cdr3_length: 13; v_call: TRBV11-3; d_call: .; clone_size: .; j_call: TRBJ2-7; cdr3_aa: CASSFNPSSAQYF; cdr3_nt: TGTGCCAGCAGCTTCAACCCAAGCTCAGCGCAGTACTTC
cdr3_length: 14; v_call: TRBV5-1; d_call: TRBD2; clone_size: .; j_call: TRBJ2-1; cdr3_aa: CASSLSGSGNEQFF; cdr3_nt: TGCGCCAGCAGCTTAAGCGGGAGTGGAAATGAGCAGTTCTTC
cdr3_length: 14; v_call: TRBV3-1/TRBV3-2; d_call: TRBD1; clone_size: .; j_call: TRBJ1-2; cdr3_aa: CASSGGRGRDGYTF; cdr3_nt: TGTGCCAGCAGCGGCGGCAGGGGGCGGGATGGCTACACCTTC
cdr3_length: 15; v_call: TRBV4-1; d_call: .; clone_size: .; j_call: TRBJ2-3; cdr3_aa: CASSQVEVSTDTQYF; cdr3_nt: TGCGCCAGCAGCCAAGTGGAGGTTAGCACAGATACGCAGTATTTT
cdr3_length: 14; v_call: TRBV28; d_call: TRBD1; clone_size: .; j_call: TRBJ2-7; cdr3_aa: CASSLRQGTYEQYF; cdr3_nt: TGTGCCAGCAGTTTGAGACAGGGGACGTACGAGCAGTACTTC
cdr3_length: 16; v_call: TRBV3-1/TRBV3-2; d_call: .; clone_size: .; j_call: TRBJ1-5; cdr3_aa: CASSRLKWYSNQPQHF; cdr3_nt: TGTGCCAGCAGCCGATTGAAGTGGTATAGCAATCAGCCCCAGCATTTT
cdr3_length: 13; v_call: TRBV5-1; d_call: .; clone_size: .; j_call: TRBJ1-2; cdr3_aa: CASSPGSYYGYTF; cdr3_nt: TGCGCCAGCAGCCCCGGGAGCTACTATGGCTACACCTTC
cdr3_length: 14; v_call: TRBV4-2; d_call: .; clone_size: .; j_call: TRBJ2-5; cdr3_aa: CASSQDMTWETQYF; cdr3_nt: TGTGCCAGCAGCCAAGATATGACGTGGGAGACCCAGTACTTC
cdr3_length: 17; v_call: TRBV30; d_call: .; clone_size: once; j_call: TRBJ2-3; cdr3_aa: CAWSVGSTAAGTDTQYF; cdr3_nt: TGTGCCTGGAGTGTGGGGTCCACCGCGGCGGGCACAGATACGCAGTATTTT
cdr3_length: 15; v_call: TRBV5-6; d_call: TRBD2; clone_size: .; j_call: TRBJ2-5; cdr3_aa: CASSPTSGFEQTQYF; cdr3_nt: TGTGCCAGCAGCCCGACTAGCGGGTTCGAACAGACCCAGTACTTC
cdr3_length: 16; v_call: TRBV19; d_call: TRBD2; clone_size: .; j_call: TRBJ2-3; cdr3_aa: CASTLPLAGGGNTQYF; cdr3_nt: TGTGCCAGTACCTTACCACTAGCGGGAGGGGGGAATACGCAGTATTTT
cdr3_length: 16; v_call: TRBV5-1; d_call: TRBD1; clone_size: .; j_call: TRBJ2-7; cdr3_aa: CASSPGGTGVIYEQYF; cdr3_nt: TGCGCCAGCAGCCCCGGCGGGACAGGGGTGATCTACGAGCAGTACTTC
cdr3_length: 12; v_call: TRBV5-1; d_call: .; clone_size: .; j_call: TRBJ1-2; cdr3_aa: CASSTGRDGYTF; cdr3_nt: TGCGCCAGCAGCACCGGAAGAGATGGCTACACCTTC
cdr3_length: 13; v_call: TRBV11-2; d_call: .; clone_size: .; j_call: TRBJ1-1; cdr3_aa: CASSLAWSSEAFF; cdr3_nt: TGTGCCAGCAGCTTAGCGTGGTCATCTGAAGCTTTCTTT
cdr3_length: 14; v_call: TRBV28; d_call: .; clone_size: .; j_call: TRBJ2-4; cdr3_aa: CASSTPDLVNIQYF; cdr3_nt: TGTGCCAGCAGTACCCCCGATTTGGTGAACATTCAGTACTTC
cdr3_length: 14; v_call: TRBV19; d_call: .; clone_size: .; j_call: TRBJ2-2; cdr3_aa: CASSIVGGTGELFF; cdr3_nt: TGTGCCAGTAGTATAGTAGGGGGAACCGGGGAGCTGTTTTTT
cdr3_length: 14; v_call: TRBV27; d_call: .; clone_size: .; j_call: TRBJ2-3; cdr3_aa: CASSLIHSADTQYF; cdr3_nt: TGTGCCAGCAGTTTAATCCACAGCGCAGATACGCAGTATTTT
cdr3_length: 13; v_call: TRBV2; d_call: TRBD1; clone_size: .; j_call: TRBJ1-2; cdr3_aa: CASSRTGGFGYTF; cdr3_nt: TGTGCCAGCAGCCGGACAGGGGGCTTTGGCTACACCTTC
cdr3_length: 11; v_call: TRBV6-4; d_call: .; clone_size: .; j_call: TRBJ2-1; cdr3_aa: CASGHGNEQFF; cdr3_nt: TGTGCCAGCGGGCACGGCAATGAGCAGTTCTTC
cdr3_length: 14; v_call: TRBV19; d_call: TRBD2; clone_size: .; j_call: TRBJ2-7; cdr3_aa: CASSNLAGGYEQYF; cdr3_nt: TGTGCCAGTAGTAACCTAGCGGGAGGCTACGAGCAGTACTTC
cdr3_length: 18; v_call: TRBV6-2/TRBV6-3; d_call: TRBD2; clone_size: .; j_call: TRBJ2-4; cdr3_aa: CASSYGSSGRGTKNIQYF; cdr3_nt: TGTGCCAGCAGTTACGGATCTAGCGGGAGGGGAACCAAAAACATTCAGTACTTC
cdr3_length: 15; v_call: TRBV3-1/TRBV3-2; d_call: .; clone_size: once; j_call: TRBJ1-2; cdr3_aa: CASSPNRAGTYGYTF; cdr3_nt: TGTGCCAGCAGCCCTAACAGGGCCGGTACCTATGGCTACACCTTC
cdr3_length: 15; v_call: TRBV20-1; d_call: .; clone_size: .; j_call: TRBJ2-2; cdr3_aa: CSASSSGPAGGELFF; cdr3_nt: TGCAGTGCTAGTTCCAGCGGGCCGGCGGGCGGGGAGCTGTTTTTT
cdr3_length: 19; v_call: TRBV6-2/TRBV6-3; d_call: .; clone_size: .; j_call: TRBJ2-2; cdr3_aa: CASSYGRGPPLANTGELFF; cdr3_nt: TGTGCCAGCAGTTACGGCAGGGGCCCACCCCTCGCGAACACCGGGGAGCTGTTTTTT
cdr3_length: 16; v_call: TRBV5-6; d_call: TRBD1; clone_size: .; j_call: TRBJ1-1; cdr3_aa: CASSLWRTGLNTEAFF; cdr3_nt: TGTGCCAGCAGCCTTTGGAGGACAGGGCTGAACACTGAAGCTTTCTTT
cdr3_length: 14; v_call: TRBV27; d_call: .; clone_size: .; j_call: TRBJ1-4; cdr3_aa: CASSFSGPGEKLFF; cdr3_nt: TGTGCCAGCAGTTTCAGCGGCCCTGGTGAAAAACTGTTTTTT
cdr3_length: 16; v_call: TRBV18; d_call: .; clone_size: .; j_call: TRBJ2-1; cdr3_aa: CASSPLVSPTYNEQFF; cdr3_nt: TGTGCCAGCTCACCACTTGTCAGCCCTACCTACAATGAGCAGTTCTTC
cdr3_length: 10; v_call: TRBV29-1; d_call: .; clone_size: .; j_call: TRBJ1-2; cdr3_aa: CSSSGTGYTF; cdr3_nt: TGCAGCTCCTCGGGAACTGGCTACACCTTC